These T cell receptor beta chains were read from a single sample in a study of beta chain features in type 1 diabetes. Measured with immunoSEQ multiplex PCR; TCRdb has only the in-frame clones, and not every one. The sample holds hundreds of thousands of clones, approximately 12% seen once. Source material: naive CD4+ T cells from blood. Source of these receptors: a man younger than 35 in good health. Both conserved end residues are part of each CDR3. D genes are given only for firm matches. The size field is filled for only some rows; it gives once, few, many or a size class.

J gene | clone size | D gene | V gene | CDR3 DNA | CDR3 protein
TRBJ1-5 | . | . | TRBV4-2 | TGTGCCAGCAGCGACAGAGGTGCAGTTCCCCAGCATTTT | CASSDRGAVPQHF
TRBJ1-2 | . | . | TRBV29-1 | TGCAGCGTTGCAAGGGGTAATGGCTACACCTTC | CSVARGNGYTF
TRBJ1-2 | . | . | TRBV1 | TGCACCAGCAGCCAAGACGGGAAGTGCTATGGCTACACCTTC | CTSSQDGKCYGYTF
TRBJ2-1 | . | . | TRBV9 | TGTGCCAGCAGCGTAGTTGGGGGGGGCCATCCCAATGAGCAGTTCTTC | CASSVVGGGHPNEQFF
TRBJ2-2 | few | . | TRBV29-1 | TGCAGCGTTGGCGGAAGTGGGTCCAACACCGGGGAGCTGTTTTTT | CSVGGSGSNTGELFF
TRBJ2-7 | few | TRBD1 | TRBV4-3 | TGCGCCAGCAGCAGGGACAGGGTCTACGAGCAGTACTTC | CASSRDRVYEQYF
TRBJ1-1 | . | . | TRBV4-1 | TGCGCCAGCAGCCAGCCACCCGGAGTTTCCACTGAAGCTTTCTTT | CASSQPPGVSTEAFF
TRBJ2-1 | . | . | TRBV5-6 | TGTGCCAGCAGCTTTCTGGCGGTCGTCCCTCAGCAGTTCTTC | CASSFLAVVPQQFF
TRBJ2-7 | few | TRBD1 | TRBV10-3 | TGTGCCATCAGTTACAGGGGAAAACTATACGAGCAGTACTTC | CAISYRGKLYEQYF
TRBJ1-5 | . | . | TRBV27 | TGTGCCAGCAGTAACAGAGGCAATCAGCCCCAGCATTTT | CASSNRGNQPQHF
TRBJ1-3 | few | . | TRBV30 | TGTGCCTGGAGCCTATCCGGGGGCACCATATATTTT | CAWSLSGGTIYF
TRBJ2-5 | few | . | TRBV5-4 | TGTGCCAGCAGCCCCGACCCTACTAGGGAGACCCAGTACTTC | CASSPDPTRETQYF
TRBJ1-4 | . | TRBD1 | TRBV30 | TGTGCCTGGGGAGCGGGGACAGGGGGAAAACTGTTTTTT | CAWGAGTGGKLFF
TRBJ2-7 | few | TRBD2 | TRBV7-2 | TGTGCCAGCGCCCGGGGGGGAGGGGGGAGGTACGAGCAGTACTTC | CASARGGGGRYEQYF
TRBJ1-1 | few | . | TRBV7-9 | TGTGCCAGCAGCCCACCGGGGTGGAACACTGAAGCTTTCTTT | CASSPPGWNTEAFF
TRBJ1-2 | few | TRBD1 | TRBV7-2 | TGTGCCACCTCGACAGGGGACTATGGCTACACCTTC | CATSTGDYGYTF
TRBJ1-6 | . | . | TRBV7-9 | TGTGCCAGCAGCTTCCCAAGGGACTACCTCGCGCCCCTCCACTTT | CASSFPRDYLAPLHF
TRBJ1-2 | . | TRBD1 | TRBV29-1 | TGCAGCGTTGACCCCGGGACAGGGGGCATCTATGGCTACACCTTC | CSVDPGTGGIYGYTF
TRBJ2-1 | . | . | TRBV6-5 | TGTGCCAGCAGTACTAGAACTTCCCCCAATGAGCAGTTCTTC | CASSTRTSPNEQFF
TRBJ1-1 | . | . | TRBV28 | TGTGCCAGCAGTGCTGTCGGGCGGGGGAACGGTGAAGCTTTCTTT | CASSAVGRGNGEAFF
TRBJ2-1 | few | . | TRBV18 | TGTGCCAGCTCACCAACGACTACCAATGAGCAGTTCTTC | CASSPTTTNEQFF
TRBJ1-5 | once | TRBD1 | TRBV18 | TGTGCCAGCTCCCAAGGGACAGGGACCAATCAGCCCCAGCATTTT | CASSQGTGTNQPQHF
TRBJ1-2 | . | TRBD1 | TRBV27 | TGTGCCAGCCGGGACAGTATCCATGGCTACACCTTC | CASRDSIHGYTF
TRBJ2-3 | few | . | TRBV29-1 | TGCAGCGTGGGGTGGTGGGCCGACGGGGCAGATACGCAGTATTTT | CSVGWWADGADTQYF
TRBJ1-2 | . | . | TRBV6-4 | TGTGCCAGCAGTCCATCAGGGCGAGACTATGGCTACACCTTC | CASSPSGRDYGYTF
TRBJ1-1 | few | . | TRBV5-4 | TGTGCCAGCAGCTCATGGGGAGCTGAAGCTTTCTTT | CASSSWGAEAFF
TRBJ2-3 | . | TRBD1 | TRBV5-1 | TGCGCCAGCAGCTTGGGACAGGGAGATACGCAGTATTTT | CASSLGQGDTQYF
TRBJ2-1 | . | . | TRBV5-1 | TGCGCCAGCAGCTTGGGCTCTAGATACAATGAGCAGTTCTTC | CASSLGSRYNEQFF
TRBJ1-5 | . | . | TRBV4-3 | TGCGCCAGCAGCCCAGGGTACAATCAGCCCCAGCATTTT | CASSPGYNQPQHF
TRBJ2-5 | few | TRBD1 | TRBV5-4 | TGTGCCAGCAGCTTGGGACAGGGCTTCTTGGGGCAAGAGACCCAGTACTTC | CASSLGQGFLGQETQYF
TRBJ2-7 | . | TRBD1 | TRBV18 | TGTGCCAGCTCACCTACAGGACAGGCCTACGAGCAGTACTTC | CASSPTGQAYEQYF
TRBJ2-1 | . | . | TRBV11-2 | TGTGCCAGCAGCCCCTTGTATTCGGGGGAGCAGTTCTTC | CASSPLYSGEQFF
TRBJ2-7 | few | . | TRBV7-2 | TGTGCCAGCAGCTTAACAGGGACGGGAACCTACGAGCAGTACTTC | CASSLTGTGTYEQYF
TRBJ2-1 | . | TRBD1 | TRBV7-8 | TGTGCCAGCAGCTTAGCATCCCCGGGACAGGGATACAATGAGCAGTTCTTC | CASSLASPGQGYNEQFF
TRBJ2-3 | . | TRBD2 | TRBV19 | TGTGCCAGTAGACCGACTAGCGGGAGGGCCAGTGATACGCAGTATTTT | CASRPTSGRASDTQYF
TRBJ2-7 | . | . | TRBV25-1 | TGTGCCAGCAGTGACGGGGTTACCTACGAGCAGTACTTC | CASSDGVTYEQYF
TRBJ2-3 | . | . | TRBV6-4 | TGTGCCAGCAGTGATTTGTTAGAAGATACGCAGTATTTT | CASSDLLEDTQYF
TRBJ2-7 | . | . | TRBV6-6 | TGTGCCAGCAGTCAGCTAGCCTACGAGCAGTACTTC | CASSQLAYEQYF
TRBJ1-4 | . | TRBD1 | TRBV19 | TGTGCCAGCTCAAAGGACAGGAATGAAAAACTGTTTTTT | CASSKDRNEKLFF
TRBJ2-7 | . | TRBD2 | TRBV9 | TGTGCCAGCAGCGTTCTAGCGGGACCGTACGAGCAGTACTTC | CASSVLAGPYEQYF
TRBJ2-2 | . | . | TRBV30 | TGTGCCTGGAGTCTGGGCGGGATCACCGGGGAGCTGTTTTTT | CAWSLGGITGELFF